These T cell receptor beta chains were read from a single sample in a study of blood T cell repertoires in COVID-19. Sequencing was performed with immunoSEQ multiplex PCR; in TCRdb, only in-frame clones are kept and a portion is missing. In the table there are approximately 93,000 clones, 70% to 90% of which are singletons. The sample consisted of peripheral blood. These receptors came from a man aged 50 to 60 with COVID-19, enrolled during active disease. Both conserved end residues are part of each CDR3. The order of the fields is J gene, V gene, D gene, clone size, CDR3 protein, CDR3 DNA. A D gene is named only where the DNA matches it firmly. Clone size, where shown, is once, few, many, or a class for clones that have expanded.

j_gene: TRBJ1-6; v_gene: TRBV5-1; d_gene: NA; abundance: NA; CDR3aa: CASSKSGVGSPLHF; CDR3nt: TGCGCCAGCAGTAAATCGGGAGTAGGTTCACCCCTCCACTTT
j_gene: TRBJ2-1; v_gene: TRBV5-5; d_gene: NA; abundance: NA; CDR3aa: CASSLDRNEQFF; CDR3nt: TGTGCCAGCAGCTTGGACAGGAATGAGCAGTTCTTC
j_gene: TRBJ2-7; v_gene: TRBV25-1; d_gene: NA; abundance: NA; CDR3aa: CASRGAGHEQYF; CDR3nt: TGTGCCAGCAGGGGGGCGGGCCACGAGCAGTACTTC
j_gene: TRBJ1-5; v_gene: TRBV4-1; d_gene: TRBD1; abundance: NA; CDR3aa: CASSQEGQGINQPQHF; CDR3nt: TGCGCCAGCAGCCAAGAGGGACAGGGGATTAATCAGCCCCAGCATTTT
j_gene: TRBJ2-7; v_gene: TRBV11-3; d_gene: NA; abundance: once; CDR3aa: CASSSSGNKAYEQYF; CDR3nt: TGTGCCAGCAGCTCCTCCGGGAATAAGGCCTACGAGCAGTACTTC
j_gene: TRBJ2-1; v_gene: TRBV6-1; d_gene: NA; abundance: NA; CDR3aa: CASSVGGGGSSYNEQFF; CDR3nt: TGTGCCAGCAGTGTAGGAGGGGGGGGAAGCTCCTACAATGAGCAGTTCTTC
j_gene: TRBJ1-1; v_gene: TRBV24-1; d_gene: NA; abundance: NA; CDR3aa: CATSDLDSTEAFF; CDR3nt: TGTGCCACCAGTGATTTGGACAGCACTGAAGCTTTCTTT
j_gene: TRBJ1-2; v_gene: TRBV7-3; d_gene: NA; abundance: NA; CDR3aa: CASSSGQGYGYTF; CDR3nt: TGTGCCAGCAGCTCCGGGCAGGGCTATGGCTACACCTTC
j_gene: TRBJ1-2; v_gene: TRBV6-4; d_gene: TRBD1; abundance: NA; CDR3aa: CASREDRGAGSYTF; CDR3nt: TGTGCCAGCAGAGAGGACAGGGGGGCAGGGAGCTACACCTTC
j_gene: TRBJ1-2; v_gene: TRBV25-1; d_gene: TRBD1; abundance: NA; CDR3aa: CASSDGDRVGGYTF; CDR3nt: TGTGCCAGCAGTGATGGGGACAGGGTAGGTGGCTACACCTTC
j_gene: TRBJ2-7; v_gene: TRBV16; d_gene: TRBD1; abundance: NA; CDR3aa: CASSPGTGEQYF; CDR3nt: TGTGCCAGCAGCCCTGGGACAGGTGAGCAGTACTTC
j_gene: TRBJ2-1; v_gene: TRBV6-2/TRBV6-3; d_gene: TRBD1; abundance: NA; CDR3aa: CASSYSHNRDRVYNEQFF; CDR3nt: TGTGCCAGCAGTTACTCCCACAACCGGGACAGGGTCTACAATGAGCAGTTCTTC
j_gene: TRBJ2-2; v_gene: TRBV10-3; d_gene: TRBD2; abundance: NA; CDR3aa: CAISPILAGGPNTGELFF; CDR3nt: TGTGCCATCAGTCCAATCCTAGCGGGGGGCCCGAACACCGGGGAGCTGTTTTTT
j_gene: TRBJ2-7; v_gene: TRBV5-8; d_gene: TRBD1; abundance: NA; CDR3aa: CAILPWTGWNEQYF; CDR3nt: TGTGCCATCCTTCCATGGACAGGGTGGAACGAGCAGTACTTC
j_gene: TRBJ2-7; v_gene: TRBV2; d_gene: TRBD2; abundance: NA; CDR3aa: CASSESGAGQGEQYF; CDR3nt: TGTGCCAGCAGTGAAAGCGGGGCAGGGCAGGGCGAGCAGTACTTC
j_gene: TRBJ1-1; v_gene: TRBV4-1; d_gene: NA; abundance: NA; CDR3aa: CASSQWFGGAEAFF; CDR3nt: TGCGCCAGCAGCCAATGGTTCGGTGGTGCTGAAGCTTTCTTT
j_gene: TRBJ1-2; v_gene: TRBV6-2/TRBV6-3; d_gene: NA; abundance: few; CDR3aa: CASSYAGETGWETF; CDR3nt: TGTGCCAGCAGTTATGCCGGTGAAACAGGCTGGGAAACCTTC
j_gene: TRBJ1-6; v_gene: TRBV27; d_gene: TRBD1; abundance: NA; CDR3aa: CALDRAKNSPLHF; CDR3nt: TGTGCCCTAGACAGGGCAAAAAATTCACCCCTCCACTTT
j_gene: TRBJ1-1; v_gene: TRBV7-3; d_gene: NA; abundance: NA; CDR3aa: CASSLGTSTEAFF; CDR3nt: TGTGCCAGCAGCCTTGGGACAAGCACTGAAGCTTTCTTT
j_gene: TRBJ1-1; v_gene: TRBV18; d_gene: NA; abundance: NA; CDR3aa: CASSPPMAGSEAFF; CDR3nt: TGTGCCAGCTCACCACCGATGGCAGGGTCTGAAGCTTTCTTT
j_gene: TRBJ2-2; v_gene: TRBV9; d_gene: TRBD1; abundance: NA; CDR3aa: CASSDKGQGALTGELFF; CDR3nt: TGTGCCAGCAGCGATAAAGGACAGGGGGCGCTTACCGGGGAGCTGTTTTTT
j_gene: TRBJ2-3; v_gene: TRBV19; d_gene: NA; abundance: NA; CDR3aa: CASTPGVSGFTDTQYF; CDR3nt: TGTGCCAGTACCCCCGGTGTGAGCGGATTCACAGATACGCAGTATTTT
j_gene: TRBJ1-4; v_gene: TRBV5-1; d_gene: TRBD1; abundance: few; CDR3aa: CASSTGQGGTNEKLFF; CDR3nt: TGCGCCAGCAGCACGGGACAGGGTGGTACTAATGAAAAACTGTTTTTT
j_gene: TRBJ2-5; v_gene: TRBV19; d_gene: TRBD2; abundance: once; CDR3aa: CASSIGPPGLDLRETQYF; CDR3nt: TGTGCCAGTAGTATTGGACCGCCGGGACTAGATCTCCGGGAGACCCAGTACTTC
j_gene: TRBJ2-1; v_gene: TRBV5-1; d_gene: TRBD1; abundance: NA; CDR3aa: CASRPGQQTNEQFF; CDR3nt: TGCGCCAGCAGACCGGGACAGCAAACCAATGAGCAGTTCTTC
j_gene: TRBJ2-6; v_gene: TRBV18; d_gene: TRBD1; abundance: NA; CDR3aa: CASSPPDRGIAGANVLTF; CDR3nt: TGTGCCAGCTCACCACCTGACAGGGGTATTGCTGGGGCCAACGTCCTGACTTTC
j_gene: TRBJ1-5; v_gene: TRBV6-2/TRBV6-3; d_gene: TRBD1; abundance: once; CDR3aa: CASSYSRTGDSNQPQHF; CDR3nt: TGTGCCAGCAGTTACTCTCGGACAGGGGATAGCAATCAGCCCCAGCATTTT
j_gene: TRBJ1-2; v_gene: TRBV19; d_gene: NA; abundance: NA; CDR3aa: CASSIGSAGEIYGYTF; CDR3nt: TGTGCCAGTAGTATAGGATCGGCAGGGGAAATTTATGGCTACACCTTC
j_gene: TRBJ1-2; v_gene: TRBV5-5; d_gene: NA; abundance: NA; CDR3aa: CASSLDWAGGVAYTF; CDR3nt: TGTGCCAGCAGCTTGGATTGGGCTGGAGGTGTGGCCTACACCTTC
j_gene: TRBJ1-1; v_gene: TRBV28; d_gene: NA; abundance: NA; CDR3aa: CASSFSFGQMNTEAFF; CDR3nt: TGTGCCAGCAGTTTTTCCTTCGGACAGATGAACACTGAAGCTTTCTTT
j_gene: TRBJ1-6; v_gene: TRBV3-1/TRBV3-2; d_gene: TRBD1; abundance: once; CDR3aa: CASSQVKGAGSPLHF; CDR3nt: TGTGCCAGCAGCCAAGTTAAGGGGGCGGGTTCACCCCTCCACTTT
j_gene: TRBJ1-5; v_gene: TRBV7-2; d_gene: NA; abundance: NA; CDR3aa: CASSLAGGYSNQPQHF; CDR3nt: TGTGCCAGCAGCTTAGCGGGGGGGTATAGCAATCAGCCCCAGCATTTT
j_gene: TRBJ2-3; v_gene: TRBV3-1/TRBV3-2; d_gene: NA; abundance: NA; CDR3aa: CASSQGLPTDTQYF; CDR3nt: TGTGCCAGCAGCCAAGGACTACCCACGGATACGCAGTATTTT
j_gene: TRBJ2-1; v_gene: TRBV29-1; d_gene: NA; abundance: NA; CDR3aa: CSVAGFHGDEQFF; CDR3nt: TGCAGCGTTGCAGGGTTTCACGGAGATGAGCAGTTCTTC
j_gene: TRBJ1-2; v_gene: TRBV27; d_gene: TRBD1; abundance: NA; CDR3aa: CASSDRRYGYTF; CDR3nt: TGTGCCAGCTCGGACAGGCGGTATGGCTACACCTTC
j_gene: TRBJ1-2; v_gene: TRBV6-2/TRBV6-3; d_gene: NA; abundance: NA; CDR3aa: CASSIGGNYGYTF; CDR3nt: TGTGCCAGCAGTATCGGAGGGAACTATGGCTACACCTTC
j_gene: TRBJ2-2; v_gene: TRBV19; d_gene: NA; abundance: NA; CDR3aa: CASMRGGNTGELFF; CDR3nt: TGTGCCAGTATGAGGGGAGGGAACACCGGGGAGCTGTTTTTT
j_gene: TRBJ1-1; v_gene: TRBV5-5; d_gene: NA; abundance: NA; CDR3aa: CASSRGWAPEAFF; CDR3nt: TGTGCCAGCAGCAGGGGATGGGCACCTGAAGCTTTCTTT
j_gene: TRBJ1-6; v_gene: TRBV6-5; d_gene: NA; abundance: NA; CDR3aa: CAVKRGSSYNSPLHF; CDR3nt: TGTGCCGTGAAACGGGGATCCTCCTATAATTCACCCCTCCACTTT
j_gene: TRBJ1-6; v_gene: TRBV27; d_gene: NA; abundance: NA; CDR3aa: CASSPSSYNSPLHF; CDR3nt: TGTGCCAGCAGCCCGAGCTCCTATAATTCACCCCTCCACTTT
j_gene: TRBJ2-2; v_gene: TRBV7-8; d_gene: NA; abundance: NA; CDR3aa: CASSLEASPTGELFF; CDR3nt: TGTGCCAGCAGCTTAGAGGCTAGCCCGACCGGGGAGCTGTTTTTT
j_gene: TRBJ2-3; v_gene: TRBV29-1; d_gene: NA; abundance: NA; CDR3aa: CSVGVDTQYF; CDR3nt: TGCAGCGTTGGAGTTGATACGCAGTATTTT
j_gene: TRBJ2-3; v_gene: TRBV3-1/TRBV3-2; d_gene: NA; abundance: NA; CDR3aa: CASRQGQLKQDTQYF; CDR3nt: TGTGCCAGCAGACAGGGACAACTTAAACAAGATACGCAGTATTTT
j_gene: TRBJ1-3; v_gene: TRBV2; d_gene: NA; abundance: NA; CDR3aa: CASSVEAVPGNTIYF; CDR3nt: TGTGCCAGCAGTGTGGAGGCAGTTCCAGGAAACACCATATATTTT
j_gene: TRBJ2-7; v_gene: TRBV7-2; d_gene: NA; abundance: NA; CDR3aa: CASSFAGSEQYF; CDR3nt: TGTGCCAGCAGCTTCGCGGGGAGCGAGCAGTACTTC
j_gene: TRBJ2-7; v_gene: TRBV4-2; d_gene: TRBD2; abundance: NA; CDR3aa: CASSQDLAGHYEQYF; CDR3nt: TGTGCCAGCAGCCAAGATCTAGCGGGGCACTACGAGCAGTACTTC
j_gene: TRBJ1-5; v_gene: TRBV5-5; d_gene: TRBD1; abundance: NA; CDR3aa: CASSLSLSGGHNQPQHF; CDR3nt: TGTGCCAGCAGCCTTTCACTGTCAGGGGGCCACAATCAGCCCCAGCATTTT
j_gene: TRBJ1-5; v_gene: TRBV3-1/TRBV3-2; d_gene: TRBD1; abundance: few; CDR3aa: CASSQNRGIQPQHF; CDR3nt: TGTGCCAGCAGCCAAAACAGGGGTATTCAGCCCCAGCATTTT
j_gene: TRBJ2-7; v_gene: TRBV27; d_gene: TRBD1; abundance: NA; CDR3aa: CASSVQGAPTYEQYF; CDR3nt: TGTGCCAGCAGTGTACAGGGGGCCCCAACCTACGAGCAGTACTTC
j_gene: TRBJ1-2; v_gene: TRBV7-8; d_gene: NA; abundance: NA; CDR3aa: CASSLDRWGGNYGYTF; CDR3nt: TGTGCCAGCAGCTTAGATAGGTGGGGAGGTAACTATGGCTACACCTTC
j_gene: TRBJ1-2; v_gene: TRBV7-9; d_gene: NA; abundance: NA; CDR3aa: CASSLGGGSGRGYTF; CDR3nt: TGTGCCAGCAGCTTAGGCGGGGGGTCCGGCAGGGGCTACACCTTC
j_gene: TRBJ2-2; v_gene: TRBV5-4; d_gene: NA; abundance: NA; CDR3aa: CASSLDYTNTGELFF; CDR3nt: TGTGCCAGCAGCTTGGACTATACGAACACCGGGGAGCTGTTTTTT
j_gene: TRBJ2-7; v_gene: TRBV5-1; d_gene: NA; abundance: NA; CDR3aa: CASSLTGSYEQYF; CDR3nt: TGCGCCAGCAGCTTGACGGGCTCCTACGAGCAGTACTTC
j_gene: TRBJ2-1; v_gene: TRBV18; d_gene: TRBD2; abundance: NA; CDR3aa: CASSPSSGGLSSYNEQFF; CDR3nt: TGTGCCAGCTCACCATCCAGCGGGGGGTTAAGCTCCTACAATGAGCAGTTCTTC
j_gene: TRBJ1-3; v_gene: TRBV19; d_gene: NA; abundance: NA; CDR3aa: CASSINLGTSGNTIYF; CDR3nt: TGTGCCAGTAGTATAAACCTCGGGACATCTGGAAACACCATATATTTT
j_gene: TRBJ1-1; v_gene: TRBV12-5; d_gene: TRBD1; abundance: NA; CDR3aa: CASGLAYRGGTEAFF; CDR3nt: TGTGCTAGTGGTTTGGCTTACAGGGGTGGCACTGAAGCTTTCTTT
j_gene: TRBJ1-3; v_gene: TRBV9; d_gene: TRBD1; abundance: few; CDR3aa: CASSVGPSRGQNTIYF; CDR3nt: TGTGCCAGCAGCGTAGGCCCGTCTAGGGGGCAAAACACCATATATTTT